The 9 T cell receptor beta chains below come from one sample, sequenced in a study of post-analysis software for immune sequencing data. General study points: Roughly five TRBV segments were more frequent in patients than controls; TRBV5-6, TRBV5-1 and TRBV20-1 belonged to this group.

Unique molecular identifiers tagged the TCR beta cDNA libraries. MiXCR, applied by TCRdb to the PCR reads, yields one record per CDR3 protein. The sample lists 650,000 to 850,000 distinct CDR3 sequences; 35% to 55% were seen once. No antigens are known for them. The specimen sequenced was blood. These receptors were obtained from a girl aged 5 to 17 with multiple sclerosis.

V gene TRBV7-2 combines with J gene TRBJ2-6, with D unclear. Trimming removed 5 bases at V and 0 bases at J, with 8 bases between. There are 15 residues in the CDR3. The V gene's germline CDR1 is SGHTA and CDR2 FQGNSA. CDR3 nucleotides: TGTGCCAGCAGCCCCCCTAGCTCTGGGGCCAACGTCCTGACTTTC. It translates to CASSPPSSGANVLTF.

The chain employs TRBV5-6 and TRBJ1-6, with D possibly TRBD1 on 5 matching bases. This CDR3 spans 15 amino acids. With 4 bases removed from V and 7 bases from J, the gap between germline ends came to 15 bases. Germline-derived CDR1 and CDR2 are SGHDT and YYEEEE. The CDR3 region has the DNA TGTGCCAGCAGCCCGTCCGACAGAGACAATTCACCCCTCCACTTT. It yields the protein CASSPSDRDNSPLHF.

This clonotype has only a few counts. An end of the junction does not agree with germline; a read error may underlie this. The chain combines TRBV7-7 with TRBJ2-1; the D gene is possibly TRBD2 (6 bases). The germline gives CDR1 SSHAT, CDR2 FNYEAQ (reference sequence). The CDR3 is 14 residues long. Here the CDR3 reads CASSSRLGGNEQFF. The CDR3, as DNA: TGTGCTAGCAGCTCCCGACTAGGTGGGAATGAGCAGTTCTTC.

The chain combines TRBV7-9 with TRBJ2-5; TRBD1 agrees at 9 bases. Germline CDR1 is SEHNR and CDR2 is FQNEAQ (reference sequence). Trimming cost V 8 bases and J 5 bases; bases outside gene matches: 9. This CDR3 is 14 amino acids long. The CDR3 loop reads CASFGTGSRETQYF. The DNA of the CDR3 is TGTGCCAGCTTCGGGACAGGGAGTAGGGAGACCCAGTACTTC.

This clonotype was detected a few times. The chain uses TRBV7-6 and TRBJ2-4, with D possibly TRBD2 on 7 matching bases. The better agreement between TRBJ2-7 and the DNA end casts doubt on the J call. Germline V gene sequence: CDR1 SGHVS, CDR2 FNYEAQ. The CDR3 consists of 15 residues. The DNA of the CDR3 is TGTGCCAGCAGCTTAGCCGAGACAGGCGGGGGCGAGCAGTACTTC. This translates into CASSLAETGGGEQYF.

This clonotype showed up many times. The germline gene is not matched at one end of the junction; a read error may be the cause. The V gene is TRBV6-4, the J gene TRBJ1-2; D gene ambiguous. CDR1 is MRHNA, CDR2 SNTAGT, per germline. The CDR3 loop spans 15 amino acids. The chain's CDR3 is CASSDSTEGGYGYTF. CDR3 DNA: TGTGCCAGCAGCGACTCGACCGAAGGAGGCTATGGCTACACCTTC.

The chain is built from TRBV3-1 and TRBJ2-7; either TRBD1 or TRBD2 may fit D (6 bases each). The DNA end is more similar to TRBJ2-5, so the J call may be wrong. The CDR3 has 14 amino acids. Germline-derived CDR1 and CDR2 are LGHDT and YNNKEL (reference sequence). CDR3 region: CASTEGGRGETQYF. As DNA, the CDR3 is TGTGCCAGCACCGAGGGGGGTCGTGGAGAGACCCAGTACTTC.

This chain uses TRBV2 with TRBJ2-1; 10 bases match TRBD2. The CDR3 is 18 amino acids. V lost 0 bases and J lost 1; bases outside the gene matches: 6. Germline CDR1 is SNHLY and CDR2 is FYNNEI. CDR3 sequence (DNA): TGTGCCAGCAGTGAAGCGGCAGCGGGAGGGCGGTCCTACAATGAGCAGTTCTTC. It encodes CASSEAAAGGRSYNEQFF.

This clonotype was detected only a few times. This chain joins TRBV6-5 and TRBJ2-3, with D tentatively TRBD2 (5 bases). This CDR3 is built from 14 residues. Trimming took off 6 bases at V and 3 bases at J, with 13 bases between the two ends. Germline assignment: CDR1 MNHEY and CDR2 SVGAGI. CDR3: CASSSRPGTDTQYF. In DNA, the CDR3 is TGTGCCAGCAGCTCTCGCCCGGGGACAGATACGCAGTATTTT.